The clone carrying this TCR beta chain was seen just once. Other DNA sequences in this specimen translate into the identical CDR3. The data were produced by immunoSEQ multiplex PCR, yet TCRdb's version contains in-frame clones alone and is incomplete. The data show 110,000 to 150,000 clones, about four fifths seen once. These data come from a study of blood T cell repertoires in COVID-19. The overall study: Samples representing acute and convalescent COVID-19 were sourced from the United States, Italy and Spain.

After removal of 3 bases from V and 0 bases from J, the junction contained 0 bases not matched to a gene. Germline V gene sequence: CDR1 MNHEY, CDR2 SMNVEV (reference sequence). CDR3 length equals 15 residues. This clonotype originated in a woman between 18 and 29 years old who had been exposed to COVID-19. The chain combines TRBV27 with TRBJ2-3, with TRBD2 matching 10 bases. The sample comprised PBMCs or T cells enriched from blood (not recorded which). The CDR3: CASSLTSGSTDTQYF. As DNA, the CDR3 is TGTGCCAGCAGTTTGACTAGCGGGAGCACAGATACGCAGTATTTT.